Listed below are T cell receptor beta chains from one sample, sequenced in a study of neurological immune-mediated disorders. MiXCR, run by TCRdb on the 5' RACE reads, gives a single entry per CDR3 protein. The sample includes tens of thousands of distinct CDR3 sequences, roughly 13% of them seen just once. What was sequenced was PBMCs. All receptors derive from a woman aged 60-75 years with HTLV-1-associated myelopathy (HAM/TSP). The CDR3 runs from the conserved cysteine through the conserved F or W.

length,V,J,CDR3
14,TRBV5-1,TRBJ2-5,CTSSQGLEPETQYF
14,TRBV4-1,TRBJ2-1,CASSQRQTYNEQFF
16,TRBV5-1,TRBJ2-3,CASSMGLAGITDTQYF
16,TRBV20-1,TRBJ1-2,CSARDLRTGGNYGYTF
14,TRBV20-1,TRBJ1-4,CSAREDATNEKLFF
16,TRBV7-9,TRBJ2-1,CASRIPTSGTYNEQFF
14,TRBV18,TRBJ2-4,CASSPVAGENIQYF
17,TRBV20-1,TRBJ2-1,CSARDAQRVAGGSEQFF
15,TRBV18,TRBJ2-1,CASSPDRGPDNEQFF
16,TRBV24-1,TRBJ2-2,CATSDPRLGSAGELFF
15,TRBV2,TRBJ2-1,CASRRTSGNYNEQFF
19,TRBV24-1,TRBJ1-3,CATSDPSKLLTRSGNTIYF
12,TRBV7-8,TRBJ1-5,CASSLQGQPQHF
17,TRBV27,TRBJ1-1,CASSLLVDGWHNTEAFF
13,TRBV20-1,TRBJ2-3,CSARFQKESTQYF
19,TRBV5-6,TRBJ2-2,CASSLYVLAGGSGTGELFF